Listed here are 10 T cell receptor beta chains from one sample, sequenced in a study of molecular identifiers for immune sequencing clone quantification. TCRdb re-analysed the PCR reads in MiXCR, keeping a single row per CDR3 protein. The sample has tens of thousands of distinct CDR3 sequences, nearly 25% seen once. Sequenced sample: naive CD8+ T cells from blood, with Jurkat cell RNA spiked in. As to subset: FACS-sorted CD8+CD4-CCR7+CD45RA+ naive T cells. The source of these receptors is a human donor in good health. Some libraries in this study had Jurkat cell RNA spiked in.

This clonotype was counted only a few times. This chain links TRBV27 with TRBJ2-4; D might be TRBD1 (6 bases). V dropped 6 bases and J dropped 3 bases, with 15 bases sitting between them. This CDR3 has 15 amino acids. Germline CDR1 and CDR2: MNHEY and SMNVEV (reference sequence). The CDR3 nucleotides read TGTGCCAGCAGACAGGGATACACGGGCAAAAACATTCAGTACTTC. Protein sequence: CASRQGYTGKNIQYF.

This clonotype was found many times. Relative to the germline gene, one junction end is altered; a read error may explain this. The chain carries TRBV7-9 and TRBJ2-7; 8 bases line up with TRBD1. The CDR3 is 12 residues long. Germline values: CDR1 SEHNR, CDR2 FQNEAQ (reference sequence). CDR3 region: CASSPVLDRVVF. CDR3 bases: TGTGCCAGCAGCCCAGTCCTGGACAGGGTCGTCTTC.

This clonotype showed up many times. The chain recombines TRBV5-5 with TRBJ2-6; D gene uncertain. CDR3 length: 16 residues. Germline V gives CDR1 SGHKS, CDR2 YYEKEE (reference sequence). V gave up 1 base and J gave up 0 bases, with 8 bases separating them. Here the CDR3 reads CASSLTFYSGANVLTF. The CDR3 DNA reads TGTGCCAGCAGCTTGACATTTTACTCTGGGGCCAACGTCCTGACTTTC.

This clonotype was seen ten or more times. V gene TRBV6-2 or TRBV6-3 combines with J gene TRBJ2-3; D remains ambiguous. From germline, CDR1 is MNHEY and CDR2 SVGEGT. Trimming removed 1 base from V and 5 bases from J, with 4 bases in between. The CDR3 has 12 amino acids. CDR3 sequence reads: CASSYFEDTQYF. The DNA of the CDR3 is TGTGCCAGCAGTTACTTCGAAGATACGCAGTATTTT.

The chain uses TRBV11-2 and TRBJ2-2; 7 bases match TRBD1. Germline V gives CDR1 SGHAT, CDR2 FQNNGV. Trimming removed 5 bases from V and 11 bases from J; junction bases left unmatched: 11. This CDR3 contains 14 residues. The CDR3 protein is CASSPMRGPGELFF. Written as DNA, the CDR3 is TGTGCCAGCAGCCCCATGAGGGGGCCGGGCGAGCTGTTTTTT.

Of note for this clonotype: With a much larger clone just one base away, this may be a read error. The rearrangement links TRBV7-2 to TRBJ2-1; TRBD2 matches 9 bases. The ends lost 5 bases at V and 4 bases at J; junction bases unmatched: 6. CDR1 and CDR2 from the germline V gene are SGHTA and FQGNSA. The CDR3 loop spans 15 amino acids. CDR3 nucleotides: TGTACCAGCAGCGCCCTAGCGGGGAAATACAATGAGCAGTTCTTC. Translated: CTSSALAGKYNEQFF.

This clonotype was picked up many times. This chain connects TRBV10-3 to TRBJ2-3, with 9 bases that match TRBD2. The germline V gene encodes CDR1 ENHRY and CDR2 SYGVKD. Germline trimming cut 10 bases from V and 2 bases from J; bases unmatched to any gene: 4. The CDR3 runs to 13 residues. CDR3 in amino acids: CATLAGPTDTQYF. As DNA, the CDR3 is TGTGCCACTCTAGCGGGACCCACAGATACGCAGTATTTT.

Many counts were recorded for this clonotype. The chain couples TRBV20-1 to TRBJ2-7; TRBD2 might be the D (7 bases). The length of the CDR3 is 15 residues. V shed 2 bases and J shed 3 bases, with 17 bases lying between them. The germline gives CDR1 DFQATT, CDR2 SNEGSKA (reference sequence). The CDR3 DNA sequence: TGCAGTGCTAGATTTGTCGTCGGGGGGCACTACGAGCAGTACTTC. Translated: CSARFVVGGHYEQYF.

This clonotype came up many times. The rearrangement uses TRBV29-1 and TRBJ2-7; TRBD1 agrees at 7 bases. The CDR3 loop spans 12 amino acids. Trimming cost V 7 bases and J 1 base; bases outside gene matches: 4. The germline CDR1 and CDR2 sequences are SQVTM and ANQGSEA. The DNA for the CDR3 is TGCAGCGCCCGGGACAGTTCCTACGAGCAGTACTTC. The encoded protein is CSARDSSYEQYF.

This clonotype was detected a few times. The rearrangement uses TRBV5-8 and TRBJ2-1; TRBD2 aligns across 9 bases. The CDR3 is 17 amino acids. Germline trimming cut 0 bases from V and 6 bases from J; bases unmatched to any gene: 10. Germline assignment: CDR1 SGHTS and CDR2 YDEGEE. The CDR3 DNA follows: TGTGCCAGCAGCTTGGAGGGGGTAGCGGGAGTTCTCAATGAGCAGTTCTTC. It yields the protein CASSLEGVAGVLNEQFF.